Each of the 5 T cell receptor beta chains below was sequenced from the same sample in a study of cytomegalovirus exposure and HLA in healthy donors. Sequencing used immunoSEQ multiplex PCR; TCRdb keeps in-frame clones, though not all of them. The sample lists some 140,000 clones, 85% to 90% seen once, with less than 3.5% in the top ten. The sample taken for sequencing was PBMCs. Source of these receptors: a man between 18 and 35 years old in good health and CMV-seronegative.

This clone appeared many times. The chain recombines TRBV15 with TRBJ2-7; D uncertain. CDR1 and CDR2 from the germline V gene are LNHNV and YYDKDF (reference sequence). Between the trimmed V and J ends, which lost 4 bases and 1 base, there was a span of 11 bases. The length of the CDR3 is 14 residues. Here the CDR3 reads CATSTTVTSYEQYF. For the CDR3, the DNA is TGTGCCACCAGCACGACCGTGACTTCCTACGAGCAGTACTTC.

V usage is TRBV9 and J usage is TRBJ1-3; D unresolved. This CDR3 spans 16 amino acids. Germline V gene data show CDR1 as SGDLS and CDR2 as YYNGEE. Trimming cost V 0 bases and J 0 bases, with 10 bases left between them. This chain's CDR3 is CASSVGVTDSGNTIYF. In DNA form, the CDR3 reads TGTGCCAGCAGCGTAGGGGTAACAGACTCTGGAAACACCATATATTTT.

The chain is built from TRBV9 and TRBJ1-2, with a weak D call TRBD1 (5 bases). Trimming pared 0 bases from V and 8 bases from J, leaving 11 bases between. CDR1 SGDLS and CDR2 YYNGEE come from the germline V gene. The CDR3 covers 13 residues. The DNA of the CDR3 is TGTGCCAGCAGCGTAGCGGGGGGTACGGGCTACACCTTC. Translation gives CASSVAGGTGYTF.

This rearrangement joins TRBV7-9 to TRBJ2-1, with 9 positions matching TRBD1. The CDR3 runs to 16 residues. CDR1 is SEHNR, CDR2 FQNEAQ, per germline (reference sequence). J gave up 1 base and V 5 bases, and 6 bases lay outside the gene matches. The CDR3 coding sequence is TGTGCCAGCAGCCCCGGGACAGGGCGGTCCTACAATGAGCAGTTCTTC. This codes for CASSPGTGRSYNEQFF.

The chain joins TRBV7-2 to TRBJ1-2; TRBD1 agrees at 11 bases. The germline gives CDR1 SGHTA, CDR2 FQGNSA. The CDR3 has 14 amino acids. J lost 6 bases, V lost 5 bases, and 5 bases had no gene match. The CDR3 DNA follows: TGTGCCAGCAGCGACTGGACAGGGGGCCATGGCTACACCTTC. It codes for CASSDWTGGHGYTF. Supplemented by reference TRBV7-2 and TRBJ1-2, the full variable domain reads GAGVSQSPSNKVTEKGKDVELRCDPISGHTALYWYRQSLGQGLEFLIYFQGNSAPDKSGLPSDRFSAERTGGSVSTLTIQRTQQEDSAVYLCASSDWTGGHGYTFGSGTRLTVV.